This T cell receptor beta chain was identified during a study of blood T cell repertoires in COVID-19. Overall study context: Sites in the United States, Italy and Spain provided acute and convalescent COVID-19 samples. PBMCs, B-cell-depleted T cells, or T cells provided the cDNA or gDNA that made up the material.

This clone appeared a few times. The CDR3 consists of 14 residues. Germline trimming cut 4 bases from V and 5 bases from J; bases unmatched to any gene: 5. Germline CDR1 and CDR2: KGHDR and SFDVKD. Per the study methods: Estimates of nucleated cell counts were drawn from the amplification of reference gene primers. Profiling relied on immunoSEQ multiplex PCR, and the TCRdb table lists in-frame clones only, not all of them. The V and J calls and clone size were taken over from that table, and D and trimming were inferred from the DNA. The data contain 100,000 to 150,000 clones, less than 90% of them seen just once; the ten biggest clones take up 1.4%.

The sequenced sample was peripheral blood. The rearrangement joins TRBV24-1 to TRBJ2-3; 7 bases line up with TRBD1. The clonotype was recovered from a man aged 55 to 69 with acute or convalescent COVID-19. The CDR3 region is CATSEPQGRDTQYF. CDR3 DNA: TGTGCCACCAGTGAACCACAGGGGAGAGATACGCAGTATTTT.